The T cell receptor (beta chain) under discussion was sequenced for a study of CD8+CD57+ T cells in acquired aplastic anemia. Study background: On average, sorted CD4+ and CD8+ cells gave 3 to 4 ug of DNA. Among healthy donors, CD4+ cells averaged approximately 10 million reads. Overall study results and limits: Controls and patients did not differ significantly in CD8+ Simpson's diversity. Nearly 30 was the count of CD8+ CDR3 sequences that patients shared with controls.

Note on this clonotype: Its antigen remains unknown.

The TCR beta profiling, which covered VDJ combination and CDR3 sequence, was carried out using genomic DNA as the template. TCRdb re-called the reads with MiXCR, one entry per CDR3 protein. The table shows 60,000 to 75,000 distinct CDR3 sequences, with 45% to 70% occurring only once. The material sequenced was sorted CD4+, CD8+, or CD8+CD57+ T cells (not recorded which) from PBMCs. The TCR sequence derives from a human donor in good health, serving as a control.

CDR3 DNA: TGTGCCAGCAGCTTGACAGGTGAGCAGTTCTTC. Residues: CASSLTGEQFF. The chain employs TRBV7-2 and TRBJ2-1, with a tentative D call TRBD1 (6 bases). Between the trimmed V and J ends, which lost 3 bases and 9 bases, there was a span of 6 bases. The germline V gene has CDR1 SGHTA and CDR2 FQGNSA. This CDR3 is 11 amino acids long.